This T cell receptor beta chain was sequenced for a study of T cell responses to AZD1222 COVID-19 vaccine. Study overall: Whether given at about 4 or about 12 weeks, second doses were pooled.

Data came from immunoSEQ multiplex PCR; TCRdb stores just in-frame clones and leaves some out. The repertoire includes around 150,000 clones, 90% of them detected once, and 1.5% to 2% sits in the top ten. The J segment lost 3 bases and the V segment lost 4 bases, leaving 6 bases of the junction unmatched. The CDR3 extends over 15 amino acids. Germline lookup yields CDR1 MGHRA and CDR2 YSYEKL. The sequences come from peripheral blood, collected on day 0 of AZD1222 vaccination. The sequence was collected from an adult in good health. The rearrangement links TRBV4-1 to TRBJ2-1; 7 bases are a match to TRBD2. The CDR3 DNA is TGCGCCAGCAGCCCCCGCGAGCGGGGCTACAATGAGCAGTTCTTC. Protein sequence: CASSPRERGYNEQFF.